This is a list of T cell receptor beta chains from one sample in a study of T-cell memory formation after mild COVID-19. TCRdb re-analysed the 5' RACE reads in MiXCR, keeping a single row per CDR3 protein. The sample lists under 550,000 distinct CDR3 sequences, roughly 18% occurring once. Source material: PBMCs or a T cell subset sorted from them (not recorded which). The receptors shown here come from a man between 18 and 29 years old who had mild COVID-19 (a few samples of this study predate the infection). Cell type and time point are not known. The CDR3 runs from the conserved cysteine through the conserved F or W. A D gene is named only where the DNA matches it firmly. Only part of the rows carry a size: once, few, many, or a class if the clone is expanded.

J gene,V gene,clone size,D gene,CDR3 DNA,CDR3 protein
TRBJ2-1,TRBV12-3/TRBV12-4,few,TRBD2,TGTGCCAGCAGTGCCGCGGGGGGGTCCTACAATGAGCAGTTCTTC,CASSAAGGSYNEQFF
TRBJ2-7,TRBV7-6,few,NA,TGTGCCAGCAGCCCACCCGCGGGGGAGCAGTACTTC,CASSPPAGEQYF
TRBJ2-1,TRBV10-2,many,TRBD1,TGCGCCAGCAACCCGGGACAGGGGGCACACAATGAGCAGTTCTTC,CASNPGQGAHNEQFF
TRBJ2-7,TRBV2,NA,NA,TGTGCCAGCAGTGAAAACTCGGGTTCGACCTACGAGCAGTACTTC,CASSENSGSTYEQYF
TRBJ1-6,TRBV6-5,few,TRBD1,TGTGCCAGCCGCACAGGGGAAGGGTCACCCCTCCACTTT,CASRTGEGSPLHF
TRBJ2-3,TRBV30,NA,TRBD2,TGTGCCTGGGGGGGGGGGACAGATACGCAGTATTTT,CAWGGGTDTQYF
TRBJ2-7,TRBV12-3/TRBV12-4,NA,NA,TGTGCCAGCAGTCCTGTCCGGGCGGGCTCCTACGAGCAGTACTTC,CASSPVRAGSYEQYF
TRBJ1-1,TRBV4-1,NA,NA,TGCGCCAGCAGCCCGCCCAGGGACACTGAAGCTTTCTTT,CASSPPRDTEAFF
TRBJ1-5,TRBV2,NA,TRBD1,TGTGCCAGCAGTTCTAACAGGGGCGCCTATAGCAATCAGCCCCAGCATTTT,CASSSNRGAYSNQPQHF
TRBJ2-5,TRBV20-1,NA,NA,TGCAGTGCTACTGAAGAGACCCAGTACTTC,CSATEETQYF
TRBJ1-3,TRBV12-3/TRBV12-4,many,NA,TGTGCCAGCAGTTTCGGGTTAATCGGAAACACCATATATTTT,CASSFGLIGNTIYF
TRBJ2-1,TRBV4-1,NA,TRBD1,TGCGCCAGCAGCCAAGGAGGAGGACAGGGCTACAATGAGCAGTTCTTC,CASSQGGGQGYNEQFF
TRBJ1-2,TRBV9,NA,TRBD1,TGTGCCAGCAGCGTAGAGGACAGGGGCTATGGCTACACCTTC,CASSVEDRGYGYTF
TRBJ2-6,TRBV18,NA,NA,TGTGCCAGCTCACCGCCTGGGACATACGTATCTGGGGCCAACGTCCTGACTTTC,CASSPPGTYVSGANVLTF
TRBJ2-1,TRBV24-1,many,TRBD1,TGTGCCACCAGTGATTCCGGGACAGGGACGCACAATGAGCAGTTCTTC,CATSDSGTGTHNEQFF
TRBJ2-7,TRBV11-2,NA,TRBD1,TGTGCCAGCAGCTTCGGGACAGGGGGTTCCTACGAGCAGTACTTC,CASSFGTGGSYEQYF
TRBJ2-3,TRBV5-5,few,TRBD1,TGTGCCAGCAGCGCCTCACAGGGGACCCTTAGCACAGATACGCAGTATTTT,CASSASQGTLSTDTQYF
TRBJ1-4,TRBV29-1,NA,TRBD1,TGCAGCGTACAAAGGACAGGGGGCCGGGAAAAACTGTTTTTT,CSVQRTGGREKLFF
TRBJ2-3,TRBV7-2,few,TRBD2,TGTGCCAGCAGCCCGGGGAGGGTAGATACGCAGTATTTT,CASSPGRVDTQYF
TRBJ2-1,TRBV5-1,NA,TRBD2,TGCGCCAGCGCTGGCGGGGGGGACCCAGGGCAGTTCTTC,CASAGGGDPGQFF
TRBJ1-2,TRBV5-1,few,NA,TGCGCCAGCAGCATGGCCGGGCGCTCGGGCTACACCTTC,CASSMAGRSGYTF
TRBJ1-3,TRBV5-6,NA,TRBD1,TGTGCCAGCAGCTTGCAGGGGGTGCTCCCCTCTGGAAACACCATATATTTT,CASSLQGVLPSGNTIYF
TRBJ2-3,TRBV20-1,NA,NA,TGCAGTGCTTCACCAGACCCAGTCGATACGCAGTATTTT,CSASPDPVDTQYF
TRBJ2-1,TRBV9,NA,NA,TGTGCCAGCAGCGCCACAGATCCGGGACCCTGGGACGGAGCCTACAATGAGCAGTTCTTC,CASSATDPGPWDGAYNEQFF
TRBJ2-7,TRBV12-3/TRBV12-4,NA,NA,TGTGCCAGCAGGGTCGGCGGACTCACCTACGAGCAGTACTTC,CASRVGGLTYEQYF
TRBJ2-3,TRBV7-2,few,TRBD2,TGTGCCAGCAGCTCCCAGCGGGGGGGAACAGATACGCAGTATTTT,CASSSQRGGTDTQYF
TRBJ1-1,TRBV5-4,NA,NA,TGTGCCAGCAGCTTGGAGGCGACAGGGAACACTGAAGCTTTCTTT,CASSLEATGNTEAFF
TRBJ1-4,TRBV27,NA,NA,TGTGCCAGCAGTTTGGGGGATACAGCGCACGAAAAACTGTTTTTT,CASSLGDTAHEKLFF
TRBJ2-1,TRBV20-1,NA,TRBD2,TGCAGTGCTACGGGGGGTGCGCTTGTTAAGCAGTTCTTC,CSATGGALVKQFF
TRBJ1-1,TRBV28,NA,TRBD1,TGTGCCAGCAGTTTACTGGTAACAGGGGAGAACACTGAAGCTTTCTTT,CASSLLVTGENTEAFF
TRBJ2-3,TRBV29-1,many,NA,TGCAGCCTTAGGGGGGTGAGGGATACGCAGTATTTT,CSLRGVRDTQYF
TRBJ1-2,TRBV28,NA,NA,TGTGCCAGCAGTTTGTACAGGGAGGCCCATGGCTACACCTTC,CASSLYREAHGYTF
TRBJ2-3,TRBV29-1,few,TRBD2,TGCAGCGTTAAAGCGGGGGGGAGTGCAGATACGCAGTATTTT,CSVKAGGSADTQYF
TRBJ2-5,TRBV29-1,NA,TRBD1,TGCAGCGTTGGGACAGGGGTAGAGACCCAGTACTTC,CSVGTGVETQYF
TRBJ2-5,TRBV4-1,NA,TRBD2,TGCGCCAGCAGCCCGACTAGCGGGGGGGTTACAGAGACCCAGTACTTC,CASSPTSGGVTETQYF
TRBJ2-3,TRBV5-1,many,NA,TGCGCCAGCAGCTTGTTTTCGGGACGGGCTTATGAGGGGCAGTATTTT,CASSLFSGRAYEGQYF
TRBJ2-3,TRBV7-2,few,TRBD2,TGTGCCAGCAGCACAGGGACTAGCGGGGGGGCAGATACGCAGTATTTT,CASSTGTSGGADTQYF
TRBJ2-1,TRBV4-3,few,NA,TGCGCCAGCAGCCAAGATCCCGCCCCGTTTCGATCCCGGGAAGGGCAGTTCTTC,CASSQDPAPFRSREGQFF
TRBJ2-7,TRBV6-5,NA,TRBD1,TGTGCCAGCATCCCCGGACAGGGGGGTTACGAGCAGTACTTC,CASIPGQGGYEQYF
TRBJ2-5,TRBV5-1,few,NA,TGCGCCAGCAGTCAGATCCCCCCGGAGACCCAGTACTTC,CASSQIPPETQYF
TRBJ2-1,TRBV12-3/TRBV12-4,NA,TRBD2,TGTGCCAGCCATTTCCTGTCCCTTTTGGGGGGAGGGCGCATCGATGAGCAGTTCTTC,CASHFLSLLGGGRIDEQFF
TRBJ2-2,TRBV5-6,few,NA,TGTGCCAGCAGCTTGGGCCCCTCTACCAGGGAGCTGTTTTTT,CASSLGPSTRELFF
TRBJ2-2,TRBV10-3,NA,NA,TGTGCCATCAGTCCGGCTGGGGTCAACACCGGGGAGCTGTTTTTT,CAISPAGVNTGELFF
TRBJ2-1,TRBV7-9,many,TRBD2,TGTGCCAGCAGCTTCACCGGGGGGGATGAGCAGTTCTTC,CASSFTGGDEQFF
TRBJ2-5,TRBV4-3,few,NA,TGCGCCAGCAGCCAAGAATTCAGGACCCCCGGAGAGACCCAGTACTTC,CASSQEFRTPGETQYF
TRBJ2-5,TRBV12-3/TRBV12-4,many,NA,TGTGCCAGCAGTTTAGTGAGTGGAGAGACCCAGTACTTC,CASSLVSGETQYF
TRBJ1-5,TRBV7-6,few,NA,TGTGCCAGCAGCTTAGGCGCCCTAAATCAGCCCCAGCATTTT,CASSLGALNQPQHF